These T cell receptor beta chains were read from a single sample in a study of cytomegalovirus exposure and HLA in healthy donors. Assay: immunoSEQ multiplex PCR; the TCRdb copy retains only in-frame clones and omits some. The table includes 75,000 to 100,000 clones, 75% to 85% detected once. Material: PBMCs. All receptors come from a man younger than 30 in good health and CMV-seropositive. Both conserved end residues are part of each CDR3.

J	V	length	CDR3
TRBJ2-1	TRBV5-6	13	CASSLGLYNEQFF
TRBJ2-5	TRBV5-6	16	CASSLTSGGLVETQYF
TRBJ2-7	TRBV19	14	CASSDGQGRYEQYF
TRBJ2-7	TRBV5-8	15	CASSLVGTGPYEQYF
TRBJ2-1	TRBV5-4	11	CASSWGGEQFF
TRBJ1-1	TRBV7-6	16	CASSLVFQGVDTEAFF
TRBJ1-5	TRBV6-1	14	CASKWALNNQPQHF
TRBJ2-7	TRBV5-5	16	CASSSTYRGDFYEQYF
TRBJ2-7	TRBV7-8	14	CASSLVPGTYEQYF
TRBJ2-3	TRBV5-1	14	CASKVAGGTDTQYF
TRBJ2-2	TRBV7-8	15	CASSFSGGAPGELFF
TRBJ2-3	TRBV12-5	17	CASGLERGGAGTDTQYF
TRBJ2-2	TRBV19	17	CASSIASVLEATGELFF
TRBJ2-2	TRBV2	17	CASSVVAGGPNTGELFF
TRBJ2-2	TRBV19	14	CASSLRQDSGELFF
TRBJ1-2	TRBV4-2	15	CASSQARQGVYGYTF
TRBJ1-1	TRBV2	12	CASILGEAEAFF
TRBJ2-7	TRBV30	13	CAVEAATLYEQYF
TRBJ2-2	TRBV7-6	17	CASSRLAGGPAAGELFF
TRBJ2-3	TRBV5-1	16	CASTTPSGGAVDTQYF
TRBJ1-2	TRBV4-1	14	CASSQEYRDYGYTF
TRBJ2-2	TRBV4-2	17	CASSQVLAGGLTGELFF
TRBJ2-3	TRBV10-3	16	CAIRGLNRQGADTQYF
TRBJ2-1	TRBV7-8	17	CASSTSGGARPDNEQFF